These T cell receptor beta chains were read from a single sample in a study of T cell responses to AZD1222 COVID-19 vaccine. The method was immunoSEQ multiplex PCR; TCRdb's version includes in-frame clones alone and lacks a portion of them. The sample has over 70,000 clones, just over 85% seen once; the top ten hold 10%. This sample comprised peripheral blood, obtained on day 0 of MenACWY control vaccination. These receptors originate from an adult in good health. Each CDR3 is given with its conserved first and last residue. The D gene is left open where the match is weak. Size is omitted from some rows. Given values are once, few, many or a class for expanded clones.

j_gene | abundance | d_gene | v_gene | CDR3nt | CDR3aa
TRBJ2-7 | - | - | TRBV11-2 | TGTGCCAGCAACCTGGGGGGAAGCGACGAGCAGTACTTC | CASNLGGSDEQYF
TRBJ2-1 | - | - | TRBV12-3/TRBV12-4 | TGTGCCAGCAGTTTAGGACAGACCGATGAGCAGTTCTTC | CASSLGQTDEQFF
TRBJ1-3 | - | - | TRBV7-2 | TGTGCCAGCAGCTTTGCCCAGGGTTCGGGAAACACCATATATTTT | CASSFAQGSGNTIYF
TRBJ2-5 | - | - | TRBV6-5 | TGTGCCAGCAGCGCGGGACCAATGCAAGAGACCCAGTACTTC | CASSAGPMQETQYF
TRBJ2-1 | - | TRBD2 | TRBV2 | TGTGCCAGCAGTCTTAATTTCGGGACTAGCGGGGGCAATGAGCAGTTCTTC | CASSLNFGTSGGNEQFF
TRBJ1-6 | few | - | TRBV6-6 | TGTGCCAGCAGGGGGACGGATTCACCCCTCCACTTT | CASRGTDSPLHF
TRBJ1-5 | - | - | TRBV2 | TGTGCCAGCAACCCCCGGAGGGGGGGTCTCCCCAATCAGCCCCAGCATTTT | CASNPRRGGLPNQPQHF
TRBJ1-4 | - | - | TRBV27 | TGTGCCAGCAGTCTCCAGGGAAGGACTAATGAAAAACTGTTTTTT | CASSLQGRTNEKLFF
TRBJ2-3 | - | TRBD2 | TRBV7-9 | TGTGCCAGCAGCTCCCCTCCCGGGGGGTTCATTTCCACAGATACGCAGTATTTT | CASSSPPGGFISTDTQYF
TRBJ2-2 | - | - | TRBV7-2 | TGTGCCAGCAGCTCCGGTGTGTCTGGCGGGGAGCTGTTTTTT | CASSSGVSGGELFF
TRBJ1-5 | once | - | TRBV6-5 | TGTGCCAGCAACCAACTGGACGGGAATCAGCCCCAGCATTTT | CASNQLDGNQPQHF
TRBJ1-5 | - | - | TRBV28 | TGTGCCAGCAGTACAAAGGGGTTTAGTCAGCCCCAGCATTTT | CASSTKGFSQPQHF
TRBJ1-5 | - | - | TRBV6-5 | TGTGCCAGCAGTTCTCAGGGACTCAGCAATCAGCCCCAGCATTTT | CASSSQGLSNQPQHF
TRBJ2-7 | - | TRBD1 | TRBV19 | TGTGCCAGTAGTATCCATACAGGGGGCTACGAGCAGTACTTC | CASSIHTGGYEQYF
TRBJ2-1 | - | - | TRBV6-5 | TGTGCCAGCAGCGTCGACAGCTACAATGAGCAGTTCTTC | CASSVDSYNEQFF
TRBJ2-5 | once | - | TRBV29-1 | TGCAGCTCCGGACATCTCCAAGAGACCCAGTACTTC | CSSGHLQETQYF
TRBJ1-2 | - | TRBD1 | TRBV7-9 | TGTGCCAGCAGCTTAGTGGGACAGAGCTATGGCTACACCTTC | CASSLVGQSYGYTF
TRBJ2-2 | once | - | TRBV9 | TGTGCCAGCAGCCCAGGAGGACAGCGATACACCGGGGAGCTGTTTTTT | CASSPGGQRYTGELFF
TRBJ1-2 | - | TRBD1 | TRBV28 | TGTGCCAGCAGTTCGACAGGGAACTATGGCTACACCTTC | CASSSTGNYGYTF
TRBJ1-4 | - | TRBD1 | TRBV2 | TGTGCCAGCAGTGCGCGACAGGGGGGTGAAAAACTGTTTTTT | CASSARQGGEKLFF
TRBJ2-7 | - | - | TRBV6-5 | TGTGCCAGCAGTTACAACCAGGGGCAGGGATTCTACGAGCAGTACTTC | CASSYNQGQGFYEQYF
TRBJ1-5 | - | - | TRBV6-5 | TGTGCCAGCACCAGGGAATATAGCAATCAGCCCCAGCATTTT | CASTREYSNQPQHF
TRBJ2-3 | - | TRBD1 | TRBV28 | TGTGCCAGCAGTTCCCCGGACAGGGGAAGAGATACGCAGTATTTT | CASSSPDRGRDTQYF
TRBJ2-3 | - | TRBD2 | TRBV5-1 | TGCGCCAGCAGCTCTAGCGGTAGCACAGATACGCAGTATTTT | CASSSSGSTDTQYF
TRBJ1-2 | - | - | TRBV15 | TGTGCCACCAGCGGTGCAACAGGGTTAGATGGCTACACCTTC | CATSGATGLDGYTF
TRBJ1-2 | - | TRBD1 | TRBV9 | TGTGCCAGCAGCGTAGCTGCACAGGGGCATGGCTACACCTTC | CASSVAAQGHGYTF
TRBJ2-3 | - | - | TRBV19 | TGTGCCAGTAGTTCCACCATGACGGGAGCGAATACGCAGTATTTT | CASSSTMTGANTQYF
TRBJ1-1 | - | - | TRBV2 | TGTGCCAGCGTAGGGCTGGAGGGCACTGAAGCTTTCTTT | CASVGLEGTEAFF
TRBJ2-7 | - | TRBD1 | TRBV5-1 | TGCGCCAGCAGCTGGGGACAGGAGGGATACGAGCAGTACTTC | CASSWGQEGYEQYF
TRBJ2-7 | - | TRBD2 | TRBV3-1/TRBV3-2 | TGTGCCAGCGTCCTTTCTAGCGGGGGGATCTACGAGCAGTACTTC | CASVLSSGGIYEQYF
TRBJ2-1 | - | - | TRBV3-1/TRBV3-2 | TGTGCCAGCAGCCCCTCAAGTTTCAATGAGCAGTTCTTC | CASSPSSFNEQFF
TRBJ2-3 | - | TRBD2 | TRBV7-3 | TGTGCCAGCAGCTTAGGGCTAGCGGATAACACAGATACGCAGTATTTT | CASSLGLADNTDTQYF
TRBJ2-1 | - | - | TRBV14 | TGTGCCAGCAGCCAAGAATGGGGCCCCTCTCTGAATGAGCAGTTCTTC | CASSQEWGPSLNEQFF
TRBJ2-7 | - | - | TRBV30 | TGTGCCTGGAGTGTACACTACGAGCAGTACTTC | CAWSVHYEQYF
TRBJ1-2 | - | - | TRBV29-1 | TGCAGCGTTGCTAGACTTGGTGGCTACACCTTC | CSVARLGGYTF
TRBJ1-6 | - | - | TRBV2 | TGTGCCAGCCTTGCGGCAGAAAGAAATTCACCCCTCCACTTT | CASLAAERNSPLHF
TRBJ2-3 | - | - | TRBV3-1/TRBV3-2 | TGTGCCAGCAGCCAAGATCCGGTTAGCACAGATACGCAGTATTTT | CASSQDPVSTDTQYF